This TCR beta chain was identified during a study of early T cells in non-severe SARS-CoV-2 infection (TCRdb year 2021). General notes on the study: Bulk RNA from unsorted whole blood was used for TCR sequencing, so alpha and beta chains could not be paired.

The study was a case-control design nested within a healthcare worker cohort in London, UK, with weekly nasopharyngeal swab PCR tests and blood sampling. Healthcare workers were recruited during the week of the UK lockdown, between 23 and 31 March 2020, and followed weekly for up to roughly 16 weeks. The library was built by means of 5' RACE. Sequencing relied on a NextSeq 500. Unique molecular identifiers were attached to individual cDNA molecules in the TCR library protocol so that sequencing error and PCR bias could be corrected. TCR alpha and beta chains were both sequenced, and the abundances of alpha and beta sequences in each sample were closely correlated with each other. In the paper's pipeline: Decombinator V4 was used to perform V gene, J gene and CDR3 annotation of TCR sequences. TCRs were defined as expanded if a significant change between any two time points was detected under a Poisson model with p below 0.0001. TCR abundances were normalised to the total number of TCRs sequenced in each sample and reported as counts per million. VDJdb, accessed 1 November 2021, was searched for CMV, EBV and SARS-CoV-2 annotated TCRs, excluding TCRs annotated for multiple antigens. Using fastp trimming at Q25 and MiXCR clonotype assembly, TCRdb reanalyzed the public sequencing data and kept in-frame beta chains. Every entry covers one CDR3 protein and lists the most common genes and DNA from its rows. The V and J calls here are based on TCRdb, not the publication. The sample table shows approximately 63,000 distinct CDR3 sequences, and 5.9% are seen once. The ten largest clones take up around 3.3% of the sample.

As concerns this clonotype: The antigen this receptor binds is unknown. Nothing much larger sits one base from this clone, and base qualities are not available.

Overall study outcomes, separate from this receptor: Matching against VDJdb was skewed toward anti-spike CD8 responses, likely underestimated virus-specific expansions, and missed private and CD4 specificities.

The specimen comprised whole blood, sampled at baseline. The sequence came from an adult who was a healthcare worker with PCR-confirmed SARS-CoV-2 infection or an uninfected control (not recorded which).

The nucleotide sequence reads TGTGCCAGCAGTAACGCGGATCTGGGGCAGGCGACCCAGTACTTC. Its coded protein is CASSNADLGQATQYF. The rearrangement combines TRBV6-2 or TRBV6-3 with TRBJ2-5; D gene: possibly TRBD1, on 5 matching bases. Its CDR3 holds 15 amino acids, cysteine through phenylalanine. The sequence is cut down to CDR3 DNA, 45 bases in frame from base 1. CDR1 and CDR2 (MNHEY, SVGEGT) derive from the germline V gene. V is pared back by 5 bases and J by 7 bases, with 20 bases lying between the germline termini.